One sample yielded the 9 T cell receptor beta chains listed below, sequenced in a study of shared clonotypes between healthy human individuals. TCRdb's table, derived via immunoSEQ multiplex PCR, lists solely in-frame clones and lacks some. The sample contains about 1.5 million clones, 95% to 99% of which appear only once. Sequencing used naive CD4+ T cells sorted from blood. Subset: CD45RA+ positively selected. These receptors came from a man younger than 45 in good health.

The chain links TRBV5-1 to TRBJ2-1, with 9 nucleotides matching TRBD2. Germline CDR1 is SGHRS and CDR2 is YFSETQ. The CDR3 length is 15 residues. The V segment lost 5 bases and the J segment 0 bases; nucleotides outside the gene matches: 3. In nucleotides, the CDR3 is TGCGCCAGCAGACCTAGCGGGACCTCCTACAATGAGCAGTTCTTC. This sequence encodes CASRPSGTSYNEQFF. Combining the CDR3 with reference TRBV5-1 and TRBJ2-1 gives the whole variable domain KAGVTQTPRYLIKTRGQQVTLSCSPISGHRSVSWYQQTPGQGLQFLFEYFSETQRNKGNFPGRFSGRQFSNSRSEMNVSTLELGDSALYLCASRPSGTSYNEQFFGPGTRLTVL.

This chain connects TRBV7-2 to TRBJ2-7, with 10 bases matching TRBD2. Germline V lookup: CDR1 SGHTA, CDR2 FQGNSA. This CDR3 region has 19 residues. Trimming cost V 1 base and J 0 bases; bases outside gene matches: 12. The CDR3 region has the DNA TGTGCCAGCAGCTTAGAGTGGCCCACAGCGGGAGGGAACTCCTACGAGCAGTACTTC. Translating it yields CASSLEWPTAGGNSYEQYF.

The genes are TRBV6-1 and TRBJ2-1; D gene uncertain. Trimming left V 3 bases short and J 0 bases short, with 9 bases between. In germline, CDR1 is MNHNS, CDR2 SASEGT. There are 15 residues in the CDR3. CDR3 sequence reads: CASSDPGFSYNEQFF. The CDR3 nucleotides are TGTGCCAGCAGTGACCCGGGTTTCTCCTACAATGAGCAGTTCTTC.

The CDR3 loop is CASSGLGGTSTDTQYF. In DNA, the CDR3 is TGCGCCAGCAGCGGCCTCGGAGGGACTAGCACAGATACGCAGTATTTT. This sequence joins TRBV5-1 and TRBJ2-3; TRBD2 might be the D (6 bases). The V end was cut by 4 bases, the J end by 0 bases, with 15 bases between. The CDR3 loop spans 16 amino acids. Looked up from germline, CDR1 is SGHRS and CDR2 is YFSETQ.

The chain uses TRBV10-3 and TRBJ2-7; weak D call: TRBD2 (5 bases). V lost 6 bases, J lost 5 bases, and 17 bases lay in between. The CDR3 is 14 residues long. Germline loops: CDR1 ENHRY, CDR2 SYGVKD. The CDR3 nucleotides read TGTGCCATCAGGAAAGGACCGGGAAGGAACGAGCAGTACTTC. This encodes CAIRKGPGRNEQYF.

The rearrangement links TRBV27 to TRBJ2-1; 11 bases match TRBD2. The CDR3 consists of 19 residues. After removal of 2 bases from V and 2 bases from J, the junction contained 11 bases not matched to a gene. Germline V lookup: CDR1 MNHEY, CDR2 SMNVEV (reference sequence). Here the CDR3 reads CASSLRVRTSGSPYNEQFF. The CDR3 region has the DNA TGTGCCAGCAGTTTACGCGTTCGTACTAGCGGGAGTCCCTACAATGAGCAGTTCTTC.

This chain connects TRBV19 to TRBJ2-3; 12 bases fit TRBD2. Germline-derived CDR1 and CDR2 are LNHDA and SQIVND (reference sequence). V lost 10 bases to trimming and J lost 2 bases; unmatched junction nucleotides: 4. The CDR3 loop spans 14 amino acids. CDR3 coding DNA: TGTGCCACCCGGACTAGCGGGACCACAGATACGCAGTATTTT. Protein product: CATRTSGTTDTQYF.

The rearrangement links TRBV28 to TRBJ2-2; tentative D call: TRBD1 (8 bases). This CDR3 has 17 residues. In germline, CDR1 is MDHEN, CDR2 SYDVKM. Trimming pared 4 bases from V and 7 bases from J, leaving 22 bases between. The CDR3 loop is CASSSQAGQGGNGELFF. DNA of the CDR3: TGTGCCAGCAGTTCCCAAGCTGGACAGGGAGGGAACGGGGAGCTGTTTTTT.

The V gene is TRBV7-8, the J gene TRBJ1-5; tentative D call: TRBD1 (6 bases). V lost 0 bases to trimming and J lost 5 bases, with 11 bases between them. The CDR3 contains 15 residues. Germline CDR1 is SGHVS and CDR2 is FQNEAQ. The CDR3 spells CASSLALGGYQPQHF. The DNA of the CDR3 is TGTGCCAGCAGCTTAGCGCTCGGGGGCTATCAGCCCCAGCATTTT.